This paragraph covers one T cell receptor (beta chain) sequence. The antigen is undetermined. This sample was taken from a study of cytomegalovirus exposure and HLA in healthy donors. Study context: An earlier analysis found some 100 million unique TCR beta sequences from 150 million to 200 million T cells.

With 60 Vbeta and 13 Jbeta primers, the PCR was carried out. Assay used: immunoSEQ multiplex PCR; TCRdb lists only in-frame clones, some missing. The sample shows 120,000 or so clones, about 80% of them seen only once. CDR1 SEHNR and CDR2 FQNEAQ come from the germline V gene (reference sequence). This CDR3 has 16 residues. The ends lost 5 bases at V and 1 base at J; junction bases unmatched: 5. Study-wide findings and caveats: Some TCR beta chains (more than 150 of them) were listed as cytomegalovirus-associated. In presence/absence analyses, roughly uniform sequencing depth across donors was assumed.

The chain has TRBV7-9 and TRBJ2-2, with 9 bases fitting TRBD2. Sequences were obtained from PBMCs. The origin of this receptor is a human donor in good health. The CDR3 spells CASSPAGGLNTGELFF. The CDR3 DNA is TGTGCCAGCAGCCCGGCGGGGGGGCTGAACACCGGGGAGCTGTTTTTT.